This TCR beta chain was obtained from a study of T cells after yellow fever vaccination. Study as a whole: With SMART-Seq v4 Ultra Low Input, the fractions containing low cell numbers were prepared. Study findings and constraints: High-abundance clonotypes from the bulk population could contaminate FACS-sorted repertoires. The secondary T-cell response peaked on day 5, not day 15, but was weaker.

TCRdb reprocessed the 5' RACE reads via MiXCR and lists one record per CDR3 protein. The data show hundreds of thousands of distinct CDR3 sequences, about a sixth seen once. There are 15 residues in the CDR3. Trimming cost V 6 bases and J 4 bases; bases outside gene matches: 3. The germline V gene has CDR1 MNHEY and CDR2 SMNVEV (reference sequence). For this clonotype: Its antigen is unidentified.

This clonotype originated in a man aged 18 to 29 who received the YFV17D yellow fever vaccine. This chain uses TRBV27 with TRBJ2-1, with 13 bases aligning to TRBD2. The specimen was PBMCs, collected 4 to 6 days after the first yellow fever vaccination. Written as DNA, the CDR3 is TGTGCCAGCAGAATACTAGCGGGGGGGTACAATGAGCAGTTCTTC. It is translated as CASRILAGGYNEQFF.